Below, 22 T cell receptor beta chains from the same sample are listed, as sequenced in a study of control samples from healthy donors and cancer patients. Only in-frame clones appear in the TCRdb table, and some are missing; sequencing was by immunoSEQ multiplex PCR. The sample lists 100,000 to 150,000 clones, around nine tenths occurring once. The specimen was blood. The receptors were gathered from a man aged 18-30 years in good health.

V and J are TRBV7-9 and TRBJ1-1; no definite D call. CDR1 SEHNR and CDR2 FQNEAQ come from the germline V gene (reference sequence). The germline V and J ends were trimmed by 0 bases and 1 base, with 9 bases remaining between them. This CDR3 is 15 amino acids long. The CDR3 nucleotides read TGTGCCAGCAGCTTAGCCGGACGGAAGAACACTGAAGCTTTCTTT. Protein product: CASSLAGRKNTEAFF.

The CDR3 DNA sequence: TGTGCCAGCACTGCCCTGGGAGAGCAGTACTTC. It codes for CASTALGEQYF. The chain links TRBV5-4 to TRBJ2-7; D remains ambiguous. The CDR3 contains 11 residues. Trimming removed 6 bases from V and 7 bases from J, with 11 bases in between. Germline-derived CDR1 and CDR2 are SGHNT and YYREEE (reference sequence).

The chain uses TRBV18 and TRBJ2-6; TRBD1 agrees at 7 bases. Germline CDR1 and CDR2: KGHSH and LQKENI. The CDR3 extends over 15 amino acids. Germline trimming cut 4 bases from V and 2 bases from J; bases unmatched to any gene: 2. CDR3 DNA: TGTGCCAGCTCACTTACAGGGGCTGGGGCCAACGTCCTGACTTTC. Translating it yields CASSLTGAGANVLTF.

The chain joins TRBV7-2 to TRBJ2-1, with 15 bases aligning to TRBD2. Germline loops: CDR1 SGHTA, CDR2 FQGNSA. The V segment lost 5 bases and the J segment 9 bases; nucleotides outside the gene matches: 11. The CDR3 covers 17 residues. DNA for the CDR3: TGTGCCAGCAGCCACCTGCGGACTAGCGGGGGGGGTGGTGAGCAGTTCTTC. This translates into CASSHLRTSGGGGEQFF. The variable domain in full, with the rest retrieved from reference TRBV7-2 and TRBJ2-1, is GAGVSQSPSNKVTEKGKDVELRCDPISGHTALYWYRQSLGQGLEFLIYFQGNSAPDKSGLPSDRFSAERTGGSVSTLTIQRTQQEDSAVYLCASSHLRTSGGGGEQFFGPGTRLTVL.

This rearrangement joins TRBV5-1 to TRBJ2-7; no clear D gene. V dropped 0 bases and J dropped 0 bases, with 10 bases sitting between them. Germline V lookup: CDR1 SGHRS, CDR2 YFSETQ. The CDR3 loop spans 15 amino acids. The CDR3 DNA reads TGCGCCAGCAGCTTGGTACAAGGGAACTCCTACGAGCAGTACTTC. Protein: CASSLVQGNSYEQYF.

The rearrangement links TRBV21-1 to TRBJ1-1. TRBV21-1 is a pseudogene segment. The CDR3 is 14 residues long. The CDR3 spells CASSTSGQRTEAFF. The DNA for the CDR3 is TGTGCCAGCAGCACGTCGGGGCAACGGACTGAAGCTTTCTTT.

The count of this clone is one. The J gene is TRBJ2-1, the V gene TRBV18, with 12 bases identical to TRBD1. Germline-derived CDR1 and CDR2 are KGHSH and LQKENI. This CDR3 has 14 amino acids. Trimming took 1 base from V and 9 from J; bases not matched to a gene: 1. The CDR3 here is CASSPQGQGAEQFF. CDR3 DNA sequence: TGTGCCAGCTCACCACAGGGACAGGGGGCTGAGCAGTTCTTC.

The gene calls are TRBV18 and TRBJ2-7; D perhaps matches TRBD2 (6 bases). The CDR3 is made up of 14 amino acids. V dropped 3 bases and J dropped 6 bases, with 15 bases sitting between them. Germline CDR1 and CDR2: KGHSH and LQKENI. The CDR3 spells CASSPERGISEQYF. In nucleotides, the CDR3 is TGTGCCAGCTCACCCGAGCGCGGGATTAGCGAGCAGTACTTC.

The sample holds a few counts of this clone. The chain employs TRBV4-1 and TRBJ2-1, with TRBD2 as a possible D gene (6 bases). There are 19 residues in the CDR3. Per the germline V gene, CDR1 is MGHRA and CDR2 is YSYEKL. Trimming shortened V by 2 bases and J by 0 bases, and 20 bases separated the two germline ends. CDR3 in DNA: TGCGCCAGCAGCCAACGAAGGGACTTCCCTTGGAGCTCCTACAATGAGCAGTTCTTC. Translated, it gives CASSQRRDFPWSSYNEQFF.

This clone was seen a single time. The chain combines TRBV6-1 with TRBJ2-3; perhaps TRBD1 as D (5 bases). This CDR3 region has 14 residues. Trimming left V 2 bases short and J 4 bases short, with 10 bases between. The germline V gene encodes CDR1 MNHNS and CDR2 SASEGT. CDR3 residues: CASSEIAGPDTQYF. CDR3 sequence (DNA): TGTGCCAGCAGTGAAATCGCAGGGCCAGATACGCAGTATTTT.

V gene TRBV7-9 combines with J gene TRBJ1-2; no reliable D call. Between the trimmed V and J ends, which lost 0 bases and 4 bases, there was a span of 12 bases. The CDR3 has 15 amino acids. The germline gives CDR1 SEHNR, CDR2 FQNEAQ (reference sequence). CDR3 residues: CASSLAGSPGYGYTF. CDR3 in DNA: TGTGCCAGCAGCTTAGCGGGGTCCCCAGGCTATGGCTACACCTTC.

This chain joins TRBV23-1 and TRBJ2-1; no firm D call. TRBV23-1 is an ORF; its function is uncertain. Trimming left V 2 bases short and J 4 bases short, with 12 bases between. CDR3 length equals 15 residues. In DNA form, the CDR3 reads TGCGCCAGCAGTCAAGCCCGCCAGCTTTACAATGAGCAGTTCTTC. It translates to CASSQARQLYNEQFF.

This rearrangement joins TRBV5-6 to TRBJ1-5; D gene ambiguous. Germline CDR1 reads SGHDT; CDR2 reads YYEEEE. V was shortened by 0 bases and J by 0 bases, with 4 bases between the two germline ends. This CDR3 contains 14 residues. CDR3 sequence: CASSLGASNQPQHF. As DNA, the CDR3 is TGTGCCAGCAGCTTGGGGGCTAGCAATCAGCCCCAGCATTTT.

In this sample, this clone turned up once. The V call is TRBV5-1, the J call TRBJ1-2; D unresolved. The CDR3 is made up of 14 amino acids. V was trimmed by 1 base and J by 2 bases, leaving 9 bases between them. Germline V gene sequence: CDR1 SGHRS, CDR2 YFSETQ. The CDR3, as DNA: TGCGCCAGCAGCTTGTTCGAGGGAAACTATGGCTACACCTTC. Its protein product is CASSLFEGNYGYTF.

The chain combines TRBV5-4 with TRBJ1-1; TRBD1 matches 8 bases. The CDR3 sequence is 16 residues long. Germline V gene data show CDR1 as SGHNT and CDR2 as YYREEE (reference sequence). V lost 2 bases, J lost 5 bases, and 11 bases stayed unmatched. The CDR3 nucleotides are TGTGCCAGCAGCTTCAGACAGGGGATCTTTGGGACTGAAGCTTTCTTT. Translation gives CASSFRQGIFGTEAFF.

The chain combines TRBV10-2 with TRBJ2-1, with 10 bases identical to TRBD2. The junction had 3 bases not matched to a gene; V was cut back by 8 bases and J by 8 bases. CDR1 is WSHSY and CDR2 is SAAADI in the germline V gene. The CDR3 consists of 12 residues. This chain's CDR3 is CASAGLAHEQFF. In DNA form, the CDR3 reads TGCGCCAGCGCGGGACTAGCGCATGAGCAGTTCTTC.

The rearrangement links TRBV4-2 to TRBJ2-3; 10 nucleotides align to TRBD1. The CDR3 is 18 amino acids. Germline CDR1 is LGHNA and CDR2 is YNFKEQ. After removal of 4 bases from V and 2 bases from J, the junction contained 12 bases not matched to a gene. The CDR3 sequence: CASSRGTGAGHYTDTQYF. The DNA for the CDR3 is TGTGCCAGCAGCCGAGGGACAGGGGCCGGACATTACACAGATACGCAGTATTTT.

The chain employs TRBV28 and TRBJ1-6; D is unresolved. This CDR3 has 15 amino acids. The V end was cut by 5 bases, the J end by 5 bases, with 13 bases between. Per the germline V gene, CDR1 is MDHEN and CDR2 is SYDVKM. Here the CDR3 reads CASSTYQENNSPLHF. The CDR3 DNA reads as TGTGCCAGCAGTACATACCAGGAGAATAATTCACCCCTCCACTTT.

Note on this clone: Distinct nucleotide sequences in the sample also encode this CDR3. The CDR3 nucleotides read TGTGCCAGCAGCGCCCTTACAGGGGCAGGAAACACCATATATTTT. Translation: CASSALTGAGNTIYF. J is TRBJ1-3 and V is TRBV9; 7 nucleotides line up with TRBD1. V dropped 3 bases and J dropped 4; count of bases not matched to a gene: 7. The CDR3 is 15 amino acids. Germline V gene lookup returns CDR1 SGDLS and CDR2 YYNGEE.

In its sample, this clone was seen a few times. This chain uses TRBV3-1 (or the pseudogene TRBV3-2) with TRBJ2-3, with 11 bases aligning to TRBD2. The germline V gene encodes CDR1 LGHDT and CDR2 YNNKEL (reference sequence). The length of the CDR3 is 16 residues. Unmatched junction bases numbered 10, after V lost 4 bases and J lost 7 bases. This CDR3 is CASSLTLAGGVHTQYF. The CDR3, as DNA: TGTGCCAGCAGCCTGACGCTAGCGGGGGGAGTCCATACGCAGTATTTT.

The chain uses TRBV11-2 and TRBJ1-2; D call uncertain. Trimming removed 2 bases at V and 4 bases at J, with 8 bases between. Germline V gene lookup returns CDR1 SGHAT and CDR2 FQNNGV. The length of the CDR3 is 13 residues. DNA for the CDR3: TGTGCCAGCAGCTTAAACAGAGTCTATGGCTACACCTTC. Translating gives CASSLNRVYGYTF.

This clone was recorded only once. The CDR3 DNA sequence: TGTGCCAGCAGCGACCCCGGGACAGGGGCCTACGAGCAGTACTTC. It translates to CASSDPGTGAYEQYF. The rearrangement joins TRBV9 to TRBJ2-7; TRBD1 matches 10 bases. V trimming: 3 bases; J trimming: 2 bases; junction bases outside the gene matches: 5. The CDR3 totals 15 residues. CDR1 is SGDLS and CDR2 is YYNGEE in the germline V gene.